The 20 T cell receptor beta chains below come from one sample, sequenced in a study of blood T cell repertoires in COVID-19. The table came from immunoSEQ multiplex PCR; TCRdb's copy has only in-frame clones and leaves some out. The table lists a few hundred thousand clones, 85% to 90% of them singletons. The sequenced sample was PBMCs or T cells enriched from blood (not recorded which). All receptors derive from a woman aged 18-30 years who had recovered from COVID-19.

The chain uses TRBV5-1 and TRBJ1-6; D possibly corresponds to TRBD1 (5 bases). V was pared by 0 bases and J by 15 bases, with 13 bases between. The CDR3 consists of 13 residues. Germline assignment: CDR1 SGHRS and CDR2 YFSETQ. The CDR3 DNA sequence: TGCGCCAGCAGCTTGGTGGAGGGTAGGGGCCTCCACTTT. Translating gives CASSLVEGRGLHF.

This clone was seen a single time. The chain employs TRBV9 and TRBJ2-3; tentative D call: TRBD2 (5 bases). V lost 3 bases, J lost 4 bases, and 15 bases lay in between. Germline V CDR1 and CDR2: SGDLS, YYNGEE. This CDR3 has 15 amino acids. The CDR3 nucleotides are TGTGCCAGCAGCGGTTCGGGCCCCGGGGCAGATACGCAGTATTTT. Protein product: CASSGSGPGADTQYF. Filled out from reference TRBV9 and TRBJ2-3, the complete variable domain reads DSGVTQTPKHLITATGQRVTLRCSPRSGDLSVYWYQQSLDQGLQFLIQYYNGEERAKGNILERFSAQQFPDLHSELNLSSLELGDSALYFCASSGSGPGADTQYFGPGTRLTVL.

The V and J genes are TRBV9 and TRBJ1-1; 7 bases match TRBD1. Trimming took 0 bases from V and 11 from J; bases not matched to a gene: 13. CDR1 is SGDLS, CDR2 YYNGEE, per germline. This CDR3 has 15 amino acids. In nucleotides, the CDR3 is TGTGCCAGCAGCGTAGATTTCGGGACAGCTACAACGGCTTTCTTT. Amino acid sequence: CASSVDFGTATTAFF.

CDR3 residues: CASSPTGVLSEQYF. Here the CDR3 DNA reads TGTGCCAGCTCACCGACAGGGGTTTTGAGCGAGCAGTACTTC. The chain recombines TRBV18 with TRBJ2-7, with TRBD1 matching over 8 bases. Germline V lookup: CDR1 KGHSH, CDR2 LQKENI. The CDR3 runs to 14 residues. Trimming took 3 bases from V and 6 from J; bases not matched to a gene: 7.

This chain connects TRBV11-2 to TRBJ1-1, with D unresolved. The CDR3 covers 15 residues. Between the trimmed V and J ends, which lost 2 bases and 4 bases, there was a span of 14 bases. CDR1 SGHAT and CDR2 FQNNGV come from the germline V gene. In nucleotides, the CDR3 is TGTGCCAGCAGCTTATACCCCCACCCGGTCACTGAAGCTTTCTTT. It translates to CASSLYPHPVTEAFF.

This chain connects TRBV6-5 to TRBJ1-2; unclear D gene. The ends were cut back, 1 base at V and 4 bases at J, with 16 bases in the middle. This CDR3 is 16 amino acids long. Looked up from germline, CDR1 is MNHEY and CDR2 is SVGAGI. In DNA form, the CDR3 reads TGTGCCAGCAGTTACTGCGGATGGTGCGCGGCCTATGGCTACACCTTC. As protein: CASSYCGWCAAYGYTF.

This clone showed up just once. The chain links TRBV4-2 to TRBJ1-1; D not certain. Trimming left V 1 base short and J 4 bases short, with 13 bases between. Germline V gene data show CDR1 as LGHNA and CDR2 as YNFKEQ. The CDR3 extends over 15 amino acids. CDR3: CASSQASAPGTEAFF. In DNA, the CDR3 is TGTGCCAGCAGCCAAGCCTCGGCCCCGGGCACTGAAGCTTTCTTT.

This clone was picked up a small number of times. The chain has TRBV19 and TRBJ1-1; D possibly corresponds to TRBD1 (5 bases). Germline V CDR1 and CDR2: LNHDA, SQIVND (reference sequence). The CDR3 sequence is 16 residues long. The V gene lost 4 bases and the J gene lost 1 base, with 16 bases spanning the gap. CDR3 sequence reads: CASSTNDSPKNTEAFF. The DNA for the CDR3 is TGTGCCAGTAGTACAAATGACAGCCCGAAGAACACTGAAGCTTTCTTT.

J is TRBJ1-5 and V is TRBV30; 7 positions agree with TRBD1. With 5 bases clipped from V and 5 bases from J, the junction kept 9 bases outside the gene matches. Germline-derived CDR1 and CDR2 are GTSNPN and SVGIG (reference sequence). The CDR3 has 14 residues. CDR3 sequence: CAWAGTVDDQPQHF. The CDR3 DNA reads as TGTGCCTGGGCTGGGACAGTTGACGATCAGCCCCAGCATTTT.

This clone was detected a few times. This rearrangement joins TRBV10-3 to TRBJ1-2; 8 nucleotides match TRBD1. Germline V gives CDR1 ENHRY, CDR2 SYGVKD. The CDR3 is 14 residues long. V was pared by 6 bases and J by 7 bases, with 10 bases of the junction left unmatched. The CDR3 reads CAISPGQVTSGYTF. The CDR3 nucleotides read TGTGCCATCAGCCCGGGACAGGTAACCTCTGGCTACACCTTC.

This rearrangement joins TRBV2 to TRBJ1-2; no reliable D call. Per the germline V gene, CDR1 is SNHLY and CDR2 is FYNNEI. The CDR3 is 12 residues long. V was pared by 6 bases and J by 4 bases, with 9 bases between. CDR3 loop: CASRARGYGYTF. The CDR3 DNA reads TGTGCCAGCAGGGCCCGCGGCTATGGCTACACCTTC.

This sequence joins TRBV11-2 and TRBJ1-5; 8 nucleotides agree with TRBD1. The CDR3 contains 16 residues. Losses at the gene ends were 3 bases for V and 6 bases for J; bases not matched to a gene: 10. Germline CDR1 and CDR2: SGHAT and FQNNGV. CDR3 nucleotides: TGTGCCAGCAGCTTTGAAGGACAGGGAATTCGTCAGCCCCAGCATTTT. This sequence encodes CASSFEGQGIRQPQHF.

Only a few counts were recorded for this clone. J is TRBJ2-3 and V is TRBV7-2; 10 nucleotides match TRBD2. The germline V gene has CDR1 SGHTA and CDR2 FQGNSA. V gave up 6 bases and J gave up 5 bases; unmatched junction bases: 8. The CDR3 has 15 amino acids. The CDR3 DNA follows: TGTGCCAGCAGGCTCGGGACTAGCGATAAAGATACGCAGTATTTT. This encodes CASRLGTSDKDTQYF.

The CDR3 reads CASSKGLVNEQFF. The CDR3 DNA reads as TGCGCCAGCAGCAAAGGACTAGTCAATGAGCAGTTCTTC. The V call is TRBV5-1, the J call TRBJ2-1; 7 bases align to TRBD2. CDR1 is SGHRS and CDR2 is YFSETQ in the germline V gene. V lost 4 bases, J lost 6 bases, and 4 bases stayed unmatched. The CDR3 covers 13 residues. Variable domain in full (rest from reference TRBV5-1 and TRBJ2-1): KAGVTQTPRYLIKTRGQQVTLSCSPISGHRSVSWYQQTPGQGLQFLFEYFSETQRNKGNFPGRFSGRQFSNSRSEMNVSTLELGDSALYLCASSKGLVNEQFFGPGTRLTVL.

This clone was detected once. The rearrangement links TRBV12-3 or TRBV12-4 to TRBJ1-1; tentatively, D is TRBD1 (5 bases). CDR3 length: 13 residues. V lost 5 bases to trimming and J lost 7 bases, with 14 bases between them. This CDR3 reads CASSRGLWDEAFF. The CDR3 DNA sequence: TGTGCCAGCAGTAGGGGACTCTGGGATGAAGCTTTCTTT.

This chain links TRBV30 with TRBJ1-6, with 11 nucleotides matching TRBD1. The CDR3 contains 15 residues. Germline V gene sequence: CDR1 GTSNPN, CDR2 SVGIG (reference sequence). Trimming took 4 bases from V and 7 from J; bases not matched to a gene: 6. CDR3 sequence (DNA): TGTGCCTGGATGGCCGGGACAGGGGGGAATTCACCCCTCCACTTT. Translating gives CAWMAGTGGNSPLHF.

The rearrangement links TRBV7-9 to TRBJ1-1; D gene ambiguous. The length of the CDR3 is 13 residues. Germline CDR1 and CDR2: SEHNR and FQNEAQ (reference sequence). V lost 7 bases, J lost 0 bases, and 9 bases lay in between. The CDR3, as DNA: TGTGCCAGCACCGGGCAGTTGAACACTGAAGCTTTCTTT. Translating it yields CASTGQLNTEAFF. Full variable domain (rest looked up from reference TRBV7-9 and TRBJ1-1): DTGVSQNPRHKITKRGQNVTFRCDPISEHNRLYWYRQTLGQGPEFLTYFQNEAQLEKSRLLSDRFSAERPKGSFSTLEIQRTEQGDSAMYLCASTGQLNTEAFFGQGTRLTVV.

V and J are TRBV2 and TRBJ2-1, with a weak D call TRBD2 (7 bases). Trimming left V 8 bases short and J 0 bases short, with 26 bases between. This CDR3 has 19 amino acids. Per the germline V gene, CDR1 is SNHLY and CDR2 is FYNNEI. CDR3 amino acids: CASPGTPASRGASYNEQFF. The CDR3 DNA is TGTGCCAGCCCCGGGACTCCAGCATCCCGGGGGGCCTCCTACAATGAGCAGTTCTTC.

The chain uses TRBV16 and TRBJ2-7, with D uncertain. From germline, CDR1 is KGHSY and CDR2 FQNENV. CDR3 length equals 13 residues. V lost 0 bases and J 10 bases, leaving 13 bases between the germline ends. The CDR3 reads CASSQSDDELQYF. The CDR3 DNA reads TGTGCCAGCAGCCAATCCGACGACGAACTACAGTACTTC.

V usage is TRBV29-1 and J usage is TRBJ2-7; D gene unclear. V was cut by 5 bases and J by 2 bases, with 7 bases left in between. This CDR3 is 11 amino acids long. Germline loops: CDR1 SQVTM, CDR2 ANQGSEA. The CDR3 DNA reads TGCAGCGTTCCGGTTCCCTACGAGCAGTACTTC. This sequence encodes CSVPVPYEQYF.